These 8 T cell receptor beta chains originate from one sample sequenced in a study of early T cells in non-severe SARS-CoV-2 infection. TCRdb reprocessed the 5' RACE reads with MiXCR, giving one entry per CDR3 protein. This table has around 53,000 distinct CDR3 sequences, approximately 8.1% appearing once. The sample comprised whole blood. Receptors originate from an adult who was a healthcare worker with PCR-confirmed SARS-CoV-2 infection or an uninfected control (not recorded which).

This chain links TRBV19 with TRBJ1-2; no clear D gene. The CDR3 consists of 15 residues. Trimming left V 7 bases short and J 8 bases short, with 23 bases between. CDR1 and CDR2 from the germline V gene are LNHDA and SQIVND (reference sequence). The CDR3: CASIDRSSTNRGYTF. DNA of the CDR3: TGTGCCAGTATCGACCGGAGCTCAACTAACCGGGGCTACACCTTC.

Worth noting for this clonotype: This may be a read error, as it is one base from a much larger clone. This chain uses TRBV2 with TRBJ1-1; 8 bases line up with TRBD1. The CDR3 has 13 residues. Germline V gene sequence: CDR1 SNHLY, CDR2 FYNNEI. CDR3 region: CASNGQGTGEVFF. For the CDR3, the DNA is TGTGCCAGCAACGGACAGGGAACCGGTGAAGTTTTCTTT.

This clonotype came up many times. The V call is TRBV9, the J call TRBJ1-1; unclear D gene. Per the germline V gene, CDR1 is SGDLS and CDR2 is YYNGEE. CDR3 size: 14 residues. V was shortened by 6 bases and J by 0 bases, with 12 bases between the two germline ends. The CDR3 protein is CASTAGQLNTEAFF. CDR3 in DNA: TGTGCCAGCACCGCGGGCCAGCTGAACACTGAAGCTTTCTTT.

Many counts were recorded for this clonotype. One end of the junction fails to match germline, which may point to a read error. This sequence joins TRBV30 and TRBJ1-1, with 7 bases lining up with TRBD1. From germline, CDR1 is GTSNPN and CDR2 SVGIG (reference sequence). The CDR3 loop spans 13 amino acids. The DNA for the CDR3 is TGTGCCTGGAGTACACAGGGGAACACTGAAGCCTTCTTT. Translation gives CAWSTQGNTEAFF.

This clonotype came up many times. The rearrangement joins TRBV9 to TRBJ2-3, with 14 bases that match TRBD2. The V segment lost 5 bases and the J segment 5 bases; nucleotides outside the gene matches: 7. The length of the CDR3 is 16 residues. Germline-derived CDR1 and CDR2 are SGDLS and YYNGEE. The CDR3 DNA is TGTGCCAGCAGGAAAAGTGGGACTAGCGGGGGAGATACGCAGTATTTT. Translated, it gives CASRKSGTSGGDTQYF. Based on the CDR3 plus reference TRBV9 and TRBJ2-3, the full variable domain is DSGVTQTPKHLITATGQRVTLRCSPRSGDLSVYWYQQSLDQGLQFLIQYYNGEERAKGNILERFSAQQFPDLHSELNLSSLELGDSALYFCASRKSGTSGGDTQYFGPGTRLTVL.

This clonotype has a count of ten or more. The rearrangement uses TRBV7-2 and TRBJ1-6; D is possibly TRBD1 (5 bases). The CDR3 is 14 residues long. Trimming left V 5 bases short and J 8 bases short, with 13 bases between. Germline values: CDR1 SGHTA, CDR2 FQGNSA. Here the CDR3 DNA reads TGTGCCAGCAGCCAGACAGACAGCTATTCACCCCTCCACTTT. Its protein is CASSQTDSYSPLHF.

In its sample, this clonotype was seen many times. The chain has TRBV12-3 or TRBV12-4 and TRBJ2-1; TRBD1 matches 8 bases. The CDR3 loop spans 16 amino acids. Losses at the gene ends were 6 bases for V and 0 bases for J; bases not matched to a gene: 7. In nucleotides, the CDR3 is TGTGCCAGCAGACAGACAGGGGTGGGCTCCTACAATGAGCAGTTCTTC. This translates into CASRQTGVGSYNEQFF.

The chain carries TRBV30 and TRBJ1-1; no reliable D call. V was clipped by 0 bases and J by 5 bases, with 13 bases between them. This CDR3 has 14 amino acids. The V gene's germline CDR1 is GTSNPN and CDR2 SVGIG (reference sequence). The CDR3 DNA follows: TGTGCCTGGAGTGTACTTGAGGTGGGGACTGAAGCTTTCTTT. Protein sequence: CAWSVLEVGTEAFF.